One T cell receptor beta chain is described in this entry. Antigen: not known. This entry is derived from a study of graft-versus-host responses after intestinal transplantation. Assay: immunoSEQ multiplex PCR; the TCRdb copy retains only in-frame clones and omits some. Of around 90,000 clones in the sample, about 94% were seen once. Study-level results: Declines in HvG clones occurring early post-transplant were associated with peak circulating GvH clone levels. Detection of GvH clones occurred in recipient marrow, and some had their first appearance in ileum or blood.

The sample in question was unstimulated CD4+ T cells sorted from spleen or lymph node cells, obtained before transplant. The receptor was derived from a human donor who was the organ donor for an intestinal transplant.

The CDR3 loop reads CASSLSRQSPEQYF. The DNA of the CDR3 is TGTGCCAGCAGCTTGTCGAGACAATCTCCCGAGCAGTACTTC. The rearrangement joins TRBV5-6 to TRBJ2-7; D not resolved. The CDR3 has 14 amino acids. The germline V gene has CDR1 SGHDT and CDR2 YYEEEE. V lost 1 base and J 6 bases, leaving 14 bases between the germline ends.